This TCR beta chain was profiled in a study of shared clonotypes between healthy human individuals. Findings and limits, study-wide: The study found lower generation probabilities in non-shared clonotypes than in those shared by all four donors.

CD45RO negativity and positive selection for CCR7 defined naive CD8 cells, a population that excluded terminally differentiated effector memory CD45RA+ cells. All donors were Caucasian adults living in Nashville, Tennessee. Points on this clone: What it recognizes is unknown.

CDR3 length: 17 residues. Germline V gene lookup returns CDR1 MDHEN and CDR2 SYDVKM. Trimming removed 3 bases from V and 1 base from J; junction bases left unmatched: 8. The input for sorted-subset replicate PCRs was 200 ng DNA, some 28,000 T cell genomes. Per the study methods: ImmunoSEQ only sent back junction sequences with no quality scores, so filtering was done differently. Sequenced by immunoSEQ multiplex PCR; TCRdb stores in-frame clones only, minus some. V, J and clone size derive from that table, while D and trimming were established from the DNA sequence. The table includes millions of clones, under 95% detected once.

This receptor was taken from a man aged 18 to 35 in good health. Some clones in this sample may be carry-over from other donors' samples. The rearrangement uses TRBV28 and TRBJ1-5, with TRBD1 identical over 8 bases. The source material was naive CD8+ T cells from PBMCs. The CDR3 is CASSFLAGGESNQPQHF. DNA for the CDR3: TGTGCCAGCAGTTTCTTGGCAGGGGGCGAGAGCAATCAGCCCCAGCATTTT.